Below, 13 T cell receptor beta chains from the same sample are listed, as sequenced in a study of siplizumab effects on memory and regulatory T cells. TCRdb's table, derived via immunoSEQ multiplex PCR, lists solely in-frame clones and lacks some. The profile shows 90,000 to 120,000 clones, 93% of them singletons. Sequencing was carried out using Tregs sorted from blood. These receptor sequences come from a human donor in good health.

This clone occurred a few times. J is TRBJ1-6 and V is TRBV11-2; D remains ambiguous. Germline values: CDR1 SGHAT, CDR2 FQNNGV. Between the trimmed V and J ends, which lost 5 bases and 7 bases, there was a span of 15 bases. The CDR3 is 15 amino acids. CDR3 protein: CASSLQAGANSPLHF. The DNA for the CDR3 is TGTGCCAGCAGCCTGCAAGCGGGCGCCAATTCACCCCTCCACTTT.

The chain recombines TRBV28 with TRBJ1-3; D unclear. V lost 7 bases to trimming and J lost 0 bases, with 16 bases between them. Looked up from germline, CDR1 is MDHEN and CDR2 is SYDVKM. The CDR3 contains 16 residues. The DNA of the CDR3 is TGTGCCAGCACGATATCCGGGAAGATCTCTGGAAACACCATATATTTT. Protein product: CASTISGKISGNTIYF.

The rearrangement links TRBV18 to TRBJ2-5; D not certain. This CDR3 is 11 amino acids long. V lost 8 bases to trimming and J lost 5 bases, with 9 bases between them. Germline V gene data show CDR1 as KGHSH and CDR2 as LQKENI. This CDR3 is CASPKGETQYF. CDR3 bases: TGTGCCAGCCCAAAAGGGGAGACCCAGTACTTC.

This clone was detected once. This chain uses TRBV19 with TRBJ2-2, with 10 bases lining up with TRBD1. J lost 4 bases, V lost 9 bases, and 8 bases had no gene match. The CDR3 is 15 amino acids. Germline loops: CDR1 LNHDA, CDR2 SQIVND (reference sequence). CDR3 amino acids: CASQTGGLITGELFF. In DNA form, the CDR3 reads TGTGCCAGCCAGACAGGGGGCTTAATCACCGGGGAGCTGTTTTTT.

The chain links TRBV7-2 to TRBJ2-7; 8 bases match TRBD2. Germline V gene lookup returns CDR1 SGHTA and CDR2 FQGNSA. V lost 0 bases and J lost 2; bases outside the gene matches: 6. The CDR3 sequence is 16 residues long. CDR3 sequence (DNA): TGTGCCAGCAGCTTAGCCCCGCTAGCGGGCACCTACGAGCAGTACTTC. This sequence encodes CASSLAPLAGTYEQYF.

The rearrangement uses TRBV7-9 and TRBJ1-4; D remains unclear. The CDR3 contains 14 residues. The germline gives CDR1 SEHNR, CDR2 FQNEAQ (reference sequence). With 3 bases removed from V and 4 bases from J, the gap between germline ends came to 9 bases. In DNA form, the CDR3 reads TGTGCCAGCAGCTTGCGGGAAATTAATGAAAAACTGTTTTTT. Translated, it gives CASSLREINEKLFF.

The V call is TRBV6-6, the J call TRBJ2-2; D gene ambiguous. V was cut by 4 bases and J by 5 bases, with 14 bases left in between. CDR1 is MNHNY, CDR2 SVGAGI, per germline (reference sequence). The CDR3 runs 15 residues. The CDR3 here is CASSSLPSNTGELFF. In DNA form, the CDR3 reads TGTGCCAGCAGTTCTCTTCCGTCCAATACCGGGGAGCTGTTTTTT.

The rearrangement links TRBV7-2 to TRBJ2-1, with 7 bases fitting TRBD1. V shed 5 bases and J 8 bases; nucleotides not matched to a gene: 12. Germline assignment: CDR1 SGHTA and CDR2 FQGNSA. The CDR3 loop spans 15 amino acids. CDR3 amino acids: CASSPLQGPAYEQFF. Here the CDR3 DNA reads TGTGCCAGCAGCCCATTACAGGGGCCGGCGTATGAGCAGTTCTTC.

J is TRBJ2-2 and V is TRBV6-5; possibly TRBD1 for D (5 bases). Per the germline V gene, CDR1 is MNHEY and CDR2 is SVGAGI. V was clipped by 4 bases and J by 0 bases, with 12 bases between them. The CDR3 spans 16 residues. Here the CDR3 reads CASSLGQGANTGELFF. The CDR3 DNA is TGTGCCAGCAGTTTAGGGCAGGGTGCGAACACCGGGGAGCTGTTTTTT.

As concerns this clone: A read error may account for a junction end that differs from germline. This chain connects TRBV7-3 to TRBJ2-3; 8 positions match TRBD2. This CDR3 has 16 amino acids. The germline V gene encodes CDR1 SGHTA and CDR2 FQGTGA. The DNA for the CDR3 is TGTGCCAGCAGCCTAACTAGCGGAAGTAGCACAGATACGCAGTATTTT. Its translation is CASSLTSGSSTDTQYF.

Here the CDR3 reads CASRPTSPRTDTQYF. The DNA for the CDR3 is TGTGCCAGCAGACCCACGAGCCCCAGGACAGATACGCAGTATTTT. The genes are TRBV2 and TRBJ2-3; D is uncertain. Germline V gene sequence: CDR1 SNHLY, CDR2 FYNNEI. V lost 6 bases, J lost 3 bases, and 16 bases lay in between. The CDR3 contains 15 residues.

The chain has TRBV9 and TRBJ1-2; perhaps TRBD1 as D (6 bases). The CDR3 spans 14 residues. The germline CDR1 and CDR2 sequences are SGDLS and YYNGEE. Between the trimmed V and J ends, which lost 4 bases and 4 bases, there was a span of 14 bases. As DNA, the CDR3 is TGTGCCAGCAGCACAGGACAGAGGCCCTATGGCTACACCTTC. Residues: CASSTGQRPYGYTF.

This rearrangement joins TRBV29-1 to TRBJ2-7, with D possibly TRBD2 on 6 matching bases. This CDR3 has 13 residues. V was pared by 3 bases and J by 2 bases, with 11 bases between. Germline V gene sequence: CDR1 SQVTM, CDR2 ANQGSEA. The CDR3 is CSVDISGTYEQYF. CDR3 nucleotide sequence: TGCAGCGTTGATATTAGCGGAACCTACGAGCAGTACTTC.